A selection of T cell receptor beta chains follows, all from one sample in a study of blood T cell repertoires in COVID-19. Libraries were prepared by immunoSEQ multiplex PCR; TCRdb keeps only in-frame clonotypes and omits some of them. The sample has more than 150,000 clones; 86% are singletons. The sample taken for sequencing was peripheral blood. These receptors were obtained from a man in his 70s with active or convalescent COVID-19. CDR3s include the opening cysteine and the closing phenylalanine or tryptophan. The D gene is left open where the match is weak. Expanded clones are given a class, and other clones once, few, many or no size at all.

. | . | TRBJ1-6 | TRBV27 | TGTGCCAGCAGTAAGGAGGGAGGAGTTAATAATTCACCCCTCCACTTT | CASSKEGGVNNSPLHF
. | TRBD1 | TRBJ2-3 | TRBV24-1 | TGTGCCACCAGTGAGGGGGACAGGATCCCGGATACGCAGTATTTT | CATSEGDRIPDTQYF
few | TRBD1 | TRBJ1-2 | TRBV18 | TGTGCCAGCTCACCCGCCGGGACAGGGAACCGGGGCTATGGCTACACCTTC | CASSPAGTGNRGYGYTF
. | TRBD2 | TRBJ2-7 | TRBV19 | TGTGCCAGTAGTATGAGAGTAGCGGGAGGTAACGAGCAGTACTTC | CASSMRVAGGNEQYF
. | . | TRBJ2-5 | TRBV7-7 | TGTGCCAGCAGCCCGGGACTCCTTCGGCAGACCCAGTACTTC | CASSPGLLRQTQYF
. | . | TRBJ1-2 | TRBV27 | TGTGCCAGCAGTCCATCAGACAGCTATGGCTACACCTTC | CASSPSDSYGYTF
. | . | TRBJ2-5 | TRBV2 | TGTGCCAGCAGTCACGGGGAGACCCAGTACTTC | CASSHGETQYF
. | . | TRBJ2-7 | TRBV6-6 | TGTGCCAGCAGCCCGCGGGGAGGGGGCTCCTACGAGCAGTACTTC | CASSPRGGGSYEQYF
. | . | TRBJ2-2 | TRBV6-2/TRBV6-3 | TGTGCCAGCAGCGAACCAGAGAACACCGGGGAGCTGTTTTTT | CASSEPENTGELFF
many | TRBD1 | TRBJ2-7 | TRBV5-4 | TGTGCCAGCAGCTTGGAGGACAGGCTATACGAGCAGTACTTC | CASSLEDRLYEQYF
once | TRBD1 | TRBJ1-5 | TRBV7-2 | TGTGCCAGCAGCTTAGGTGGACAGGTTCTTCAGCCCCAGCATTTT | CASSLGGQVLQPQHF
. | TRBD1 | TRBJ1-5 | TRBV19 | TGTGCCAGTAGTGCGGGACAGCTTAGCAATCAGCCCCAGCATTTT | CASSAGQLSNQPQHF
. | . | TRBJ1-3 | TRBV5-4 | TGTGCCAGCAGCTTGGGTCTAGAAGGAAACACCATATATTTT | CASSLGLEGNTIYF
. | TRBD2 | TRBJ2-7 | TRBV5-1 | TGCGCCAGCAGCTTGTTTACCACTAGCGGGGGTAACGAGCAGTACTTC | CASSLFTTSGGNEQYF
. | TRBD1 | TRBJ1-2 | TRBV10-3 | TGTGCCATCAGGGAGGGACAGGGACGATATGGCTACACCTTC | CAIREGQGRYGYTF
. | TRBD2 | TRBJ2-7 | TRBV5-4 | TGTGCCAGCAAACTTAGCGGGGACTCCTACGAGCAGTACTTC | CASKLSGDSYEQYF
few | . | TRBJ1-5 | TRBV28 | TGTGCCAGCAGTCAGCCCTTTGGACACCTCGGGCAGCCCCAGCATTTT | CASSQPFGHLGQPQHF
. | . | TRBJ1-2 | TRBV21-1 | TGTGCCAGCAGCAGATGGGACAGGTCCTATGGCTACACCTTC | CASSRWDRSYGYTF
. | . | TRBJ2-5 | TRBV6-1 | TGTGCCAGCAGTGAAGCACTGGAGACCCAGTACTTC | CASSEALETQYF
. | . | TRBJ2-3 | TRBV15 | TGTGCCACCAGCAGAGATCCCCTTAGCTCCGATACGCAGTATTTT | CATSRDPLSSDTQYF
few | . | TRBJ1-2 | TRBV2 | TGTGCCAGCAGTGAAGAAAGGGGAGGGGGGTTATATGGCTACACCTTC | CASSEERGGGLYGYTF
once | . | TRBJ1-2 | TRBV5-6 | TGTGCCAGCAGCTTGACGGTGGGGGCCGGAGGCTACACCTTC | CASSLTVGAGGYTF
. | TRBD1 | TRBJ1-2 | TRBV5-8 | TGTGCCAGCAGCCCCAGAGGGGCAGGGGGCATGAACACCTTC | CASSPRGAGGMNTF
. | . | TRBJ2-6 | TRBV7-8 | TGTGCCAGCAGCTTAGCGTATAGGGCCAGGGCCAACTCTGGGGCCAACGTCCTGACTTTC | CASSLAYRARANSGANVLTF
. | . | TRBJ1-6 | TRBV7-6 | TGTGCCAGCAGCACAGGAGTTAATTCACCCCTCCACTTT | CASSTGVNSPLHF
. | TRBD1 | TRBJ2-2 | TRBV5-1 | TGCGCCAGCAGCTACGGGACAGCGAACACCGGGGAGCTGTTTTTT | CASSYGTANTGELFF
. | . | TRBJ2-2 | TRBV4-1 | TGCGCCAGCAGCCAAGATAGCAGGATGAGGGTTAGCGTTGGCGGGGAGCTGTTTTTT | CASSQDSRMRVSVGGELFF